The clone carrying this T cell receptor beta chain was detected only once. Its antigen is unidentified. The data were taken from a study of post-analysis software for immune sequencing data. Study results and limitations: There were five or six TRBV segments more frequent in patients than controls, and TRBV5-6, TRBV5-1 and TRBV20-1 were among them.

The CDR3 runs to 20 residues. Trimming took 4 bases from V and 3 from J, leaving 32 bases between them. In germline, CDR1 is SGDLS, CDR2 YYNGEE. Unique molecular identifiers had been added to the TCR beta cDNA libraries. TCRdb recomputed calls from the PCR reads with MiXCR, one row per CDR3 protein. Here the sample spans 350,000 to 500,000 distinct CDR3 sequences, over 30% being singletons. The sample taken for sequencing was blood. V gene TRBV9 combines with J gene TRBJ2-7; tentatively, D is TRBD2 (5 bases). The clonotype was recovered from a girl aged 2-10 years with multiple sclerosis. CDR3 DNA sequence: TGTGCCAGCAGCCCCCACTCCAACAACATCGACTGGGTCGGGATCTACGAGCAGTACTTC. Protein sequence: CASSPHSNNIDWVGIYEQYF.